A selection of T cell receptor beta chains follows, all from one sample in a study of OX40 agonist ivuxolimab in advanced cancers. TCRdb's table, derived via immunoSEQ multiplex PCR, lists solely in-frame clones and lacks some. The table shows roughly 58,000 clones, with less than 90% occurring only once. The specimen comprised CD4+ or CD8+ T cells sorted from blood, sampled in a trial of the OX40 agonist ivuxolimab. The receptors stem from an adult with an advanced solid tumor such as melanoma, head and neck, liver or kidney cancer. CDR3s include the opening cysteine and the closing phenylalanine or tryptophan. A D gene is named only where the DNA matches it firmly. Clone size is not always given. Where it is, it says once, few, many or a class for expanded clones.

clone size: -; D gene: -; J gene: TRBJ2-7; V gene: TRBV19; CDR3 protein: CATTGTHGGQYF; CDR3 DNA: TGTGCCACCACCGGGACTCACGGCGGGCAGTACTTC
clone size: once; D gene: -; J gene: TRBJ2-7; V gene: TRBV14; CDR3 protein: CASSRSFIFRGLDYEQYF; CDR3 DNA: TGTGCCAGCAGCCGGTCGTTTATCTTCCGGGGACTTGACTACGAGCAGTACTTC
clone size: -; D gene: -; J gene: TRBJ2-4; V gene: TRBV20-1; CDR3 protein: CSAHSVGLQYF; CDR3 DNA: TGCAGTGCCCACAGCGTAGGCCTTCAGTACTTC
clone size: once; D gene: -; J gene: TRBJ2-3; V gene: TRBV7-3; CDR3 protein: CASSLSPGGTSTDTQYF; CDR3 DNA: TGTGCCAGCAGCTTATCCCCCGGCGGGACTAGCACAGATACGCAGTATTTT
clone size: -; D gene: -; J gene: TRBJ2-5; V gene: TRBV7-3; CDR3 protein: CASSLTASETQYF; CDR3 DNA: TGTGCCAGCAGCTTAACAGCGTCAGAGACCCAGTACTTC
clone size: -; D gene: TRBD2; J gene: TRBJ2-5; V gene: TRBV5-1; CDR3 protein: CASSSSAGGPVETQYF; CDR3 DNA: TGCGCCAGCAGCTCTTCAGCGGGAGGGCCGGTAGAGACCCAGTACTTC
clone size: -; D gene: -; J gene: TRBJ1-5; V gene: TRBV5-8; CDR3 protein: CASSHRAADQPQHF; CDR3 DNA: TGTGCCAGCAGCCACAGGGCCGCGGACCAGCCCCAGCATTTT
clone size: -; D gene: -; J gene: TRBJ2-7; V gene: TRBV5-4; CDR3 protein: CASSLVGFTYEQYF; CDR3 DNA: TGTGCCAGCAGCTTGGTGGGCTTTACCTACGAGCAGTACTTC
clone size: -; D gene: -; J gene: TRBJ2-1; V gene: TRBV28; CDR3 protein: CASARLALQFF; CDR3 DNA: TGTGCCAGCGCACGGCTAGCGCTTCAGTTCTTC
clone size: once; D gene: -; J gene: TRBJ2-5; V gene: TRBV7-9; CDR3 protein: CASSVDRETQYF; CDR3 DNA: TGTGCCAGCAGCGTTGACAGGGAGACCCAGTACTTC
clone size: -; D gene: TRBD1; J gene: TRBJ2-3; V gene: TRBV7-2; CDR3 protein: CASSLQGDTSTDTQYF; CDR3 DNA: TGTGCCAGCAGCCTTCAGGGGGATACTAGCACAGATACGCAGTATTTT
clone size: -; D gene: TRBD1; J gene: TRBJ2-1; V gene: TRBV7-8; CDR3 protein: CASSPDRPPYNEQFF; CDR3 DNA: TGTGCCAGCAGCCCGGACAGGCCCCCTTACAATGAGCAGTTCTTC
clone size: -; D gene: -; J gene: TRBJ2-5; V gene: TRBV5-1; CDR3 protein: CASSLASGQETQYF; CDR3 DNA: TGCGCCAGCAGCTTGGCGTCCGGCCAAGAGACCCAGTACTTC
clone size: -; D gene: -; J gene: TRBJ2-7; V gene: TRBV29-1; CDR3 protein: CSVEIRGSSYEQYF; CDR3 DNA: TGCAGCGTTGAAATTCGGGGCAGTTCCTACGAGCAGTACTTC
clone size: -; D gene: TRBD2; J gene: TRBJ2-3; V gene: TRBV5-4; CDR3 protein: CASSLEPSGFTDTQYF; CDR3 DNA: TGTGCCAGCAGCCTGGAGCCTAGCGGCTTTACAGATACGCAGTATTTT
clone size: once; D gene: TRBD1; J gene: TRBJ2-2; V gene: TRBV7-7; CDR3 protein: CASSLQGRNTGELFF; CDR3 DNA: TGTGCTAGCAGCTTACAGGGGCGAAACACCGGGGAGCTGTTTTTT
clone size: -; D gene: TRBD1; J gene: TRBJ2-3; V gene: TRBV2; CDR3 protein: CATQDRVVTDTQYF; CDR3 DNA: TGTGCCACCCAAGACAGGGTGGTCACAGATACGCAGTATTTT
clone size: -; D gene: -; J gene: TRBJ2-3; V gene: TRBV19; CDR3 protein: CASSIGQGTSTDTQYF; CDR3 DNA: TGTGCCAGTAGTATAGGTCAGGGTACTAGCACAGATACGCAGTATTTT
clone size: -; D gene: -; J gene: TRBJ2-7; V gene: TRBV7-6; CDR3 protein: CASSLGSSRGYEQYF; CDR3 DNA: TGTGCCAGCAGCTTAGGGTCTTCGAGGGGCTACGAGCAGTACTTC
clone size: -; D gene: -; J gene: TRBJ1-1; V gene: TRBV11-3; CDR3 protein: CASSLPGSGRREAFF; CDR3 DNA: TGTGCCAGCAGCCTGCCGGGTTCCGGTCGGAGGGAAGCTTTCTTT
clone size: once; D gene: -; J gene: TRBJ2-1; V gene: TRBV5-4; CDR3 protein: CASSTYRQHSYNEQFF; CDR3 DNA: TGTGCCAGCAGCACCTACCGACAGCACTCCTACAATGAGCAGTTCTTC
clone size: -; D gene: -; J gene: TRBJ2-1; V gene: TRBV6-4; CDR3 protein: CASSDATTGNEQFF; CDR3 DNA: TGTGCCAGCAGTGACGCTACGACCGGAAATGAGCAGTTCTTC